This entry lists 18 T cell receptor beta chains sequenced from one sample in a study of T cell responses to AZD1222 COVID-19 vaccine. This table comes from immunoSEQ multiplex PCR, and its TCRdb copy is limited to in-frame clones, with some not included. The data hold 250,000 to 300,000 clones, with 90% to 95% observed a single time. The specimen comprised peripheral blood, sampled 28 days after the second AZD1222 dose. These receptors all stem from an adult who received the AZD1222 COVID-19 vaccine.

On this clone: Other DNA variants within this sample encode the same CDR3. The CDR3 nucleotides are TGTGCCAGCAGCCCAGACAGGAACTATGGCTACACCTTC. Translating gives CASSPDRNYGYTF. This chain joins TRBV5-6 and TRBJ1-2, with D tentatively TRBD1 (6 bases). Trimming left V 4 bases short and J 2 bases short, with 9 bases between. The CDR3 runs 13 residues. CDR1 and CDR2 (germline): SGHDT, YYEEEE.

This clone occurred once. The genes are TRBV9 and TRBJ2-3; 7 positions match TRBD1. The CDR3 contains 18 residues. The J segment lost 0 bases and the V segment lost 0 bases, leaving 10 bases of the junction unmatched. Germline CDR1 SGDLS, CDR2 YYNGEE. The chain's CDR3 is CASSVGWGTAESTDTQYF. CDR3 DNA: TGTGCCAGCAGCGTAGGTTGGGGGACAGCCGAGAGCACAGATACGCAGTATTTT.

This sequence joins TRBV6-2 or TRBV6-3 and TRBJ2-2; D is unclear. The CDR3 length is 12 residues. Germline CDR1 reads MNHEY; CDR2 reads SVGEGT. V lost 3 bases to trimming and J lost 4 bases, with 3 bases between them. The CDR3 nucleotides read TGTGCCAGCAGTTATAGCACCGGGGAGCTGTTTTTT. Its translation: CASSYSTGELFF.

This chain connects TRBV3-1 (or the pseudogene TRBV3-2) to TRBJ1-6, with a tentative D call TRBD1 (5 bases). The CDR3 loop spans 14 amino acids. V was shortened by 0 bases and J by 7 bases, with 7 bases between the two germline ends. CDR1 is LGHDT and CDR2 is YNNKEL in the germline V gene (reference sequence). CDR3 sequence (DNA): TGTGCCAGCAGCCAAGACAAGGGGAATTCACCCCTCCACTTT. It yields the protein CASSQDKGNSPLHF.

The V and J genes are TRBV6-5 and TRBJ2-2; a possible D gene is TRBD1 (6 bases). Trimming removed 9 bases at V and 6 bases at J, with 20 bases between. Germline loops: CDR1 MNHEY, CDR2 SVGAGI. This CDR3 region has 15 residues. The CDR3 nucleotides are TGTGCCAGGGTTTCCGGGACAATGCGGTCCGGGGAGCTGTTTTTT. Protein sequence: CARVSGTMRSGELFF.

The V and J genes are TRBV6-1 and TRBJ1-1; D unresolved. Trimming stripped 3 bases from V and 6 bases from J, with 17 bases between. CDR3 length: 15 amino acids. Germline V CDR1 and CDR2: MNHNS, SASEGT. The CDR3 DNA reads TGTGCCAGCAGTGACATGGGGTGGAGGGAAGCTGAAGCTTTCTTT. It is translated as CASSDMGWREAEAFF.

About this clone: Sequence at one end of the junction differs from germline and may be a read error. This chain connects TRBV6-5 to TRBJ2-7; 7 nucleotides align to TRBD1. Germline V gene sequence: CDR1 MNHEY, CDR2 SVGAGI. The CDR3 runs to 12 residues. CDR3 in DNA: TGTGCCAGCAGTTACAGAACGGGGCAGGGGGATTTC. This sequence encodes CASSYRTGQGDF.

This chain links TRBV2 with TRBJ1-2, with no clear D. V was trimmed by 7 bases and J by 7 bases, leaving 13 bases between them. CDR1 and CDR2 (germline): SNHLY, FYNNEI. CDR3 length: 12 amino acids. The CDR3 sequence is CASTAGLVGYTF. As DNA, the CDR3 is TGTGCCAGCACAGCCGGTCTAGTTGGCTACACCTTC.

The V gene is TRBV19, the J gene TRBJ2-5, with TRBD2 matching 14 bases. The V segment lost 4 bases and the J segment 4 bases; nucleotides outside the gene matches: 5. The CDR3 is made up of 16 amino acids. The germline V gene has CDR1 LNHDA and CDR2 SQIVND (reference sequence). The CDR3 sequence is CASSKRLAGGRETQYF. The CDR3 nucleotides read TGTGCCAGTAGTAAAAGACTAGCGGGGGGGCGAGAGACCCAGTACTTC. Looking up the rest from reference TRBV19 and TRBJ2-5 gives the full variable domain: DGGITQSPKYLFRKEGQNVTLSCEQNLNHDAMYWYRQDPGQGLRLIYYSQIVNDFQKGDIAEGYSVSREKKESFPLTVTSAQKNPTAFYLCASSKRLAGGRETQYFGPGTRLLVL.

The chain combines TRBV28 with TRBJ2-2; a weak D match, TRBD2 (5 bases). V was shortened by 0 bases and J by 7 bases, with 15 bases between the two germline ends. CDR1 is MDHEN and CDR2 is SYDVKM in the germline V gene. The CDR3 sequence is 16 residues long. As DNA, the CDR3 is TGTGCCAGCAGTTTATGGGGAACCACTAGTTTCGGGGAGCTGTTTTTT. Translating it yields CASSLWGTTSFGELFF.

This CDR3 reads CASGRAGQGGYEQYF. In DNA, the CDR3 is TGTGCCAGCGGCCGAGCCGGACAGGGCGGATACGAGCAGTACTTC. V and J are TRBV27 and TRBJ2-7, with 8 bases that match TRBD1. The germline V gene encodes CDR1 MNHEY and CDR2 SMNVEV (reference sequence). The CDR3 covers 15 residues. V shed 8 bases and J 4 bases; nucleotides not matched to a gene: 13.

This sequence joins TRBV19 and TRBJ1-1; tentatively, D is TRBD1 (5 bases). This CDR3 comprises 14 residues. The germline V and J ends were trimmed by 9 bases and 2 bases, with 16 bases remaining between them. Germline V gene data show CDR1 as LNHDA and CDR2 as SQIVND (reference sequence). The CDR3 reads CASTPGLLNTEAFF. In DNA form, the CDR3 reads TGTGCCAGCACCCCGGGACTCTTAAACACTGAAGCTTTCTTT.

The chain uses TRBV27 and TRBJ1-2; D unresolved. The V end lost 6 bases, the J end lost 4 bases, and 12 bases lay between the germline ends. Germline values: CDR1 MNHEY, CDR2 SMNVEV (reference sequence). CDR3 length: 13 amino acids. CDR3 sequence: CASSLSGFYGYTF. The CDR3 nucleotides are TGTGCCAGCAGCCTTTCGGGATTCTATGGCTACACCTTC.

This clone was observed a single time. The chain has TRBV24-1 and TRBJ2-1; 9 positions match TRBD1. The germline gives CDR1 KGHDR, CDR2 SFDVKD. J lost 7 bases, V lost 6 bases, and 9 bases had no gene match. This CDR3 contains 15 residues. This CDR3 reads CATSSRNRGQNEQFF. In nucleotides, the CDR3 is TGTGCCACCAGTTCCCGGAACAGGGGGCAAAATGAGCAGTTCTTC.

The rearrangement links TRBV10-3 to TRBJ2-1; 7 nucleotides match TRBD1. The CDR3 sequence is 15 residues long. J lost 2 bases, V lost 4 bases, and 5 bases had no gene match. Germline values: CDR1 ENHRY, CDR2 SYGVKD. CDR3 region: CAISGGQGAYNEQFF. In DNA, the CDR3 is TGTGCCATCAGTGGAGGGCAGGGGGCCTACAATGAGCAGTTCTTC.

The chain recombines TRBV7-3 with TRBJ2-3, with 7 positions matching TRBD2. This CDR3 comprises 16 residues. The germline CDR1 and CDR2 sequences are SGHTA and FQGTGA. J was trimmed by 3 bases and V by 3 bases; bases with no gene match: 9. CDR3 loop: CASSFGGNRRTDTQYF. In DNA, the CDR3 is TGTGCCAGCAGCTTCGGGGGGAACCGGAGGACAGATACGCAGTATTTT.

This sequence joins TRBV3-1 (or the pseudogene TRBV3-2) and TRBJ2-1; the D is unclear. The CDR3 contains 16 residues. Trimming removed 0 bases at V and 7 bases at J, with 16 bases between. Germline-derived CDR1 and CDR2 are LGHDT and YNNKEL (reference sequence). In DNA, the CDR3 is TGTGCCAGCAGCCAAGATATATTATTGACGGGTAATGAGCAGTTCTTC. Translating it yields CASSQDILLTGNEQFF.

The chain has TRBV18 and TRBJ2-1; D not resolved. CDR1 is KGHSH and CDR2 is LQKENI in the germline V gene. Trimming removed 3 bases at V and 2 bases at J, with 5 bases between. The CDR3 contains 13 residues. The CDR3 reads CASSPNPYNEQFF. DNA for the CDR3: TGTGCCAGCTCACCGAATCCCTACAATGAGCAGTTCTTC. Using reference TRBV18 and TRBJ2-1 for the parts outside the CDR3, the full variable domain is NAGVMQNPRHLVRRRGQEARLRCSPMKGHSHVYWYRQLPEEGLKFMVYLQKENIIDESGMPKERFSAEFPKEGPSILRIQQVVRGDSAAYFCASSPNPYNEQFFGPGTRLTVL.